The T cell receptor (beta chain) described here comes from a study of T cells in Graves' hyperthyroidism and ophthalmopathy. The length of the CDR3 is 12 residues. Trimming pared 3 bases from V and 5 bases from J, leaving 5 bases between. CDR1 is SEHNR, CDR2 FQNEAQ, per germline (reference sequence). This clonotype was observed many times. Using RNA transcripts as the source, TCR beta CDR3 regions were amplified. HTBI primers were used for first-round RT-PCR of the TCR CDR3. From the multiplex PCR reads, TCRdb called clonotypes with MiXCR, one entry per CDR3 protein. The table lists 540,000 or so distinct CDR3 sequences, 35% to 55% of them singletons.

The sample was peripheral blood or thyroid tissue (not recorded which). The chain combines TRBV7-9 with TRBJ1-5; D is undetermined. The sequence was collected from an adult woman with Graves' disease, either hyperthyroidism or ophthalmopathy (not recorded which). CDR3 amino acids: CASSFGDQPQHF. Here the CDR3 DNA reads TGTGCCAGCAGCTTTGGGGATCAGCCCCAGCATTTT.